The present TCR beta chain was sequenced within a study of blood T cell repertoires in COVID-19. Study details: T cells, B-cell-depleted T cells, or PBMCs supplied cDNA or gDNA.

TCRdb's copy holds only in-frame clones and misses some; the assay was immunoSEQ multiplex PCR. The repertoire holds roughly 240,000 clones, with around 85% as singletons. In germline, CDR1 is SNHLY, CDR2 FYNNEI. The germline V and J ends were trimmed by 2 bases and 7 bases, with 9 bases remaining between them. The CDR3 is 14 amino acids. Input material: peripheral blood. The rearrangement uses TRBV2 and TRBJ1-6, with D maybe TRBD1 (5 bases). This clonotype originated in a woman between 25 and 40 years old who had recovered from COVID-19. Here the CDR3 reads CASSERGRNSPLHF. DNA for the CDR3: TGTGCCAGCAGTGAAAGGGGCAGGAATTCACCCCTCCACTTT.